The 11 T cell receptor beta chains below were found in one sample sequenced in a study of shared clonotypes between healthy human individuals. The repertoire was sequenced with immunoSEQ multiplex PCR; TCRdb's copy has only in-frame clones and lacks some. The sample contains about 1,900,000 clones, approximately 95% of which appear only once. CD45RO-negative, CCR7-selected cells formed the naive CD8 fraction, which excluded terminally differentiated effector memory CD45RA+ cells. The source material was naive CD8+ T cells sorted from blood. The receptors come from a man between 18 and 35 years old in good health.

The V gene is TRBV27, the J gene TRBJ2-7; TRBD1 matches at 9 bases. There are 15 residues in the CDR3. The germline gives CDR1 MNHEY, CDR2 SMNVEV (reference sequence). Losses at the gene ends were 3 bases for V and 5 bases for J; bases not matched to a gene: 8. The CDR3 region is CASSLGGQGGDEQYF. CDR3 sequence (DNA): TGTGCCAGCAGTTTGGGGGGACAGGGTGGCGACGAGCAGTACTTC.

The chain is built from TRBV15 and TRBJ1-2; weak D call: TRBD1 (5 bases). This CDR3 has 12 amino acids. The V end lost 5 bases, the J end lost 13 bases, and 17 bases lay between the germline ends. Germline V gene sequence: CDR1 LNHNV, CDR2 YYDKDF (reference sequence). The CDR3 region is CATSLGTFLGTF. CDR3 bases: TGTGCCACCAGCCTTGGGACCTTCCTGGGCACCTTC.

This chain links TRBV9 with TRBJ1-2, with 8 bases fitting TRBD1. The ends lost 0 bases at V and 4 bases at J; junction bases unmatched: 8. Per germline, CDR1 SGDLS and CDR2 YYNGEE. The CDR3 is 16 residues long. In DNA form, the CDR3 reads TGTGCCAGCAGCGTAGGAGGACAGGGCGGGGTCTATGGCTACACCTTC. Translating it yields CASSVGGQGGVYGYTF.

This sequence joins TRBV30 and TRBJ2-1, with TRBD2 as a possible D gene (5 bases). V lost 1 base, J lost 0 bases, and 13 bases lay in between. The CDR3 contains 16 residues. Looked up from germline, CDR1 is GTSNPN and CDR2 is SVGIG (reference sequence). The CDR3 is CAWSGAGSSSYNEQFF. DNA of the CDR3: TGTGCCTGGAGTGGGGCGGGCTCAAGCTCCTACAATGAGCAGTTCTTC.

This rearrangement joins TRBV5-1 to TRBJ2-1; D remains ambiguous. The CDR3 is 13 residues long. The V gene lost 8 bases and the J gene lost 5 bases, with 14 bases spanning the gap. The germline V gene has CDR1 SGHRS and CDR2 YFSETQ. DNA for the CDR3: TGCGCCAGTCAGGAGTTAGCAGACAATGAGCAGTTCTTC. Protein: CASQELADNEQFF. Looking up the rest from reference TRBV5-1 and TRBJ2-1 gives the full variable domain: KAGVTQTPRYLIKTRGQQVTLSCSPISGHRSVSWYQQTPGQGLQFLFEYFSETQRNKGNFPGRFSGRQFSNSRSEMNVSTLELGDSALYLCASQELADNEQFFGPGTRLTVL.

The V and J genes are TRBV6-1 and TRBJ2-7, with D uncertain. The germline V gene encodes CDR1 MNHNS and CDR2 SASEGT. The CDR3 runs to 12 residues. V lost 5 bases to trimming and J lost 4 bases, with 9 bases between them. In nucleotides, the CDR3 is TGTGCCAGCAGTTATGTATATTACGAGCAGTACTTC. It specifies CASSYVYYEQYF.

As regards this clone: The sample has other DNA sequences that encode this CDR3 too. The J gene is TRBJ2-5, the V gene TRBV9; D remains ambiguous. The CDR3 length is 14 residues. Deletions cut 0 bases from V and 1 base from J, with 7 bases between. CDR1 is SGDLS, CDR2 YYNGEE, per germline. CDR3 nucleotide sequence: TGTGCCAGCAGCGTAGGGGCTAGCCAAGAGACCCAGTACTTC. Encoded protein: CASSVGASQETQYF. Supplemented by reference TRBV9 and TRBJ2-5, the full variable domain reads DSGVTQTPKHLITATGQRVTLRCSPRSGDLSVYWYQQSLDQGLQFLIQYYNGEERAKGNILERFSAQQFPDLHSELNLSSLELGDSALYFCASSVGASQETQYFGPGTRLLVL.

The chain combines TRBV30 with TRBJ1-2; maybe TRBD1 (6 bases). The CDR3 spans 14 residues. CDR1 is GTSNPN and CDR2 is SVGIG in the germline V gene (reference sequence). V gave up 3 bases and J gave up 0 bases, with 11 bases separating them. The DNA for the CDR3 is TGTGCCTGGAGCGAGACAGGTACTAACTATGGCTACACCTTC. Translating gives CAWSETGTNYGYTF.

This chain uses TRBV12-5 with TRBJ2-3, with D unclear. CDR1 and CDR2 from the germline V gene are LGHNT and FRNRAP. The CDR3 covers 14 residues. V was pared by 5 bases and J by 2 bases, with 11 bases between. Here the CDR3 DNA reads TGTGCTAGTGGTCCATCTGGCGTCACAGATACGCAGTATTTT. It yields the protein CASGPSGVTDTQYF.

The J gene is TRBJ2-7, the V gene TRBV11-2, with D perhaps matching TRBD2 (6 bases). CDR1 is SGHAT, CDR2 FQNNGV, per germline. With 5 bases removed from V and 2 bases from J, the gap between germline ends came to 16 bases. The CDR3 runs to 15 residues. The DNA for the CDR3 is TGTGCCAGCAGCCTAGCCGGGACTGGCCCCTACGAGCAGTACTTC. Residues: CASSLAGTGPYEQYF.

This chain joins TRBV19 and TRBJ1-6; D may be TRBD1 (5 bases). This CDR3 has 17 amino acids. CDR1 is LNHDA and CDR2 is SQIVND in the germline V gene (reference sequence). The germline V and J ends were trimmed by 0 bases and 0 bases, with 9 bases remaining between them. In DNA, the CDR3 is TGTGCCAGTAGTATAGAGGGGGTGAGCTCCTATAATTCACCCCTCCACTTT. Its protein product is CASSIEGVSSYNSPLHF.